The 19 T cell receptor beta chains given below trace back to one sample, sequenced in a study of T cells and Merkel cell carcinoma outcomes. Method: immunoSEQ multiplex PCR; TCRdb's copy keeps in-frame clones and lacks some. The sample yields some 21,000 clones, almost 85% seen once. Sequencing was performed on tumor tissue from Merkel cell carcinoma. These receptors originate from a human donor with Merkel cell carcinoma.

V gene TRBV18 combines with J gene TRBJ2-1, with 9 bases fitting TRBD1. Per germline, CDR1 KGHSH and CDR2 LQKENI. Trimming removed 6 bases from V and 8 bases from J; junction bases left unmatched: 5. The CDR3 runs to 13 residues. This chain's CDR3 is CASSFRTGDEQFF. The CDR3 nucleotides read TGTGCCAGCTCTTTTAGGACAGGGGATGAGCAGTTCTTC.

The V call is TRBV9, the J call TRBJ2-3, with D unclear. The CDR3 is 15 amino acids. Trimming left V 0 bases short and J 2 bases short, with 10 bases between. Germline V gives CDR1 SGDLS, CDR2 YYNGEE. The chain's CDR3 is CASSVGAGNTDTQYF. Written as DNA, the CDR3 is TGTGCCAGCAGCGTAGGGGCTGGAAACACAGATACGCAGTATTTT.

The chain is built from TRBV9 and TRBJ2-1; possible D gene TRBD2, 6 bases. This CDR3 contains 15 residues. With 3 bases removed from V and 10 bases from J, the gap between germline ends came to 20 bases. Germline CDR1 is SGDLS and CDR2 is YYNGEE. CDR3 sequence: CASSAHRRAAGEQFF. The CDR3 coding sequence is TGTGCCAGCAGCGCCCACCGAAGGGCCGCGGGGGAGCAGTTCTTC.

This clone came up a few times. The V gene is TRBV27, the J gene TRBJ1-5; D remains ambiguous. CDR1 MNHEY and CDR2 SMNVEV come from the germline V gene (reference sequence). Trimming shortened V by 5 bases and J by 1 base, and 6 bases separated the two germline ends. The CDR3 runs to 13 residues. This chain's CDR3 is CASSLLSNQPQHF. CDR3 nucleotide sequence: TGTGCCAGCAGTCTACTAAGCAATCAGCCCCAGCATTTT.

The chain joins TRBV7-9 to TRBJ1-2; D remains unclear. There are 14 residues in the CDR3. V lost 1 base and J 4 bases, leaving 10 bases between the germline ends. Germline loops: CDR1 SEHNR, CDR2 FQNEAQ (reference sequence). The chain's CDR3 is CASSLGPESYGYTF. The CDR3 DNA sequence: TGTGCCAGCAGCTTAGGGCCAGAGAGCTATGGCTACACCTTC.

This chain uses TRBV28 with TRBJ1-2; D is ambiguous. This CDR3 comprises 11 residues. V was pared by 5 bases and J by 5 bases, with 6 bases between. Looked up from germline, CDR1 is MDHEN and CDR2 is SYDVKM. In DNA form, the CDR3 reads TGTGCCAGCAGTCAGTCGTATGGCTACACCTTC. Translation gives CASSQSYGYTF.

The J gene is TRBJ1-2, the V gene TRBV5-5, with TRBD1 identical over 12 bases. V trimming: 5 bases; J trimming: 7 bases; junction bases outside the gene matches: 6. CDR1 and CDR2 from the germline V gene are SGHKS and YYEKEE (reference sequence). This CDR3 has 14 amino acids. The CDR3, as DNA: TGTGCCAGCAGTCGGGACAGGGGGCAGCGTGGCTACACCTTC. Encoded protein: CASSRDRGQRGYTF.

The chain recombines TRBV4-2 with TRBJ2-7; the D is unclear. V lost 0 bases to trimming and J lost 9 bases, with 9 bases between them. Germline V lookup: CDR1 LGHNA, CDR2 YNFKEQ. This CDR3 comprises 12 residues. The CDR3 sequence is CASSQDGSAQYF. The CDR3 DNA sequence: TGTGCCAGCAGCCAAGATGGGTCAGCGCAGTACTTC.

The gene calls are TRBV7-9 and TRBJ2-5, with D possibly being TRBD2 (6 bases). CDR3 length: 13 residues. CDR1 SEHNR and CDR2 FQNEAQ come from the germline V gene (reference sequence). Trimming shortened V by 5 bases and J by 8 bases, and 15 bases separated the two germline ends. CDR3 coding DNA: TGTGCCAGCAGCCATTCAACGGGAGAAACCCAGTACTTC. Amino acid sequence: CASSHSTGETQYF.

The genes are TRBV14 and TRBJ2-7; D gene uncertain. Germline V lookup: CDR1 SGHDN, CDR2 FVKESK. The CDR3 sequence is 11 residues long. V lost 8 bases to trimming and J lost 5 bases, with 10 bases between them. CDR3 DNA: TGTGCCAGCCCGTTGTGCGACGAGCAGTACTTC. Residues: CASPLCDEQYF.

V is TRBV4-1 and J is TRBJ2-6; D not certain. The germline CDR1 and CDR2 sequences are MGHRA and YSYEKL. Trimming cost V 7 bases and J 0 bases, with 13 bases left between them. The CDR3 runs to 16 residues. CDR3 sequence (DNA): TGCGCCAGCAAGAGTGGTATGGGCTCTGGGGCCAACGTCCTGACTTTC. Translation: CASKSGMGSGANVLTF.

J is TRBJ2-1 and V is TRBV5-4; the match to TRBD2 covers 14 bases. This CDR3 has 18 amino acids. From germline, CDR1 is SGHNT and CDR2 YYREEE (reference sequence). The V segment lost 9 bases and the J segment 0 bases; nucleotides outside the gene matches: 11. CDR3 sequence reads: CATPGLAGVGASYNEQFF. CDR3 nucleotides: TGTGCCACCCCGGGACTAGCGGGAGTGGGGGCCTCCTACAATGAGCAGTTCTTC.

CDR3 amino acids: CASRLRTSGGRYGETQYF. The CDR3 bases are TGTGCCAGCAGGTTAAGGACTAGCGGGGGCCGCTACGGCGAGACCCAGTACTTC. The V call is TRBV2, the J call TRBJ2-5; the match to TRBD2 covers 13 bases. CDR3 length: 18 amino acids. CDR1 and CDR2 (germline): SNHLY, FYNNEI. V shed 6 bases and J 5 bases; nucleotides not matched to a gene: 15.

This sequence joins TRBV14 and TRBJ2-2; D remains ambiguous. The CDR3 covers 13 residues. Germline-derived CDR1 and CDR2 are SGHDN and FVKESK. Deletions cut 6 bases from V and 6 bases from J, with 11 bases between. The CDR3 nucleotides read TGTGCCAGCAGTAATGTCGGCGCCGGGGAGCTGTTTTTT. This translates into CASSNVGAGELFF.

The chain has TRBV5-6 and TRBJ2-7; D assignment may be TRBD1 or TRBD2 (5 bases each). The V and J ends lost 5 bases and 0 bases respectively, with 21 bases between them. This CDR3 has 17 amino acids. CDR1 SGHDT and CDR2 YYEEEE come from the germline V gene. Written as DNA, the CDR3 is TGTGCCAGCAGAACTAAAGCCCTCCGGGACCCCTCCTACGAGCAGTACTTC. It specifies CASRTKALRDPSYEQYF.

The J gene is TRBJ1-2, the V gene TRBV30; D might be TRBD1 (5 bases). CDR3 size: 10 residues. CDR1 and CDR2 (germline): GTSNPN, SVGIG (reference sequence). V lost 5 bases to trimming and J lost 7 bases, with 8 bases between them. The CDR3 coding sequence is TGTGCCTGGGAGGGGCTTGGCTACACCTTC. It yields the protein CAWEGLGYTF.

V gene TRBV28 combines with J gene TRBJ2-3; D not certain. The CDR3 extends over 15 amino acids. Germline V gene lookup returns CDR1 MDHEN and CDR2 SYDVKM. Trimming cost V 6 bases and J 0 bases, with 13 bases left between them. The CDR3 reads CASSWEAESTDTQYF. The DNA of the CDR3 is TGTGCCAGCAGCTGGGAAGCAGAGAGCACAGATACGCAGTATTTT. Complete variable domain (other parts from reference TRBV28 and TRBJ2-3): DVKVTQSSRYLVKRTGEKVFLECVQDMDHENMFWYRQDPGLGLRLIYFSYDVKMKEKGDIPEGYSVSREKKERFSLILESASTNQTSMYLCASSWEAESTDTQYFGPGTRLTVL.

This clone was seen a single time. The chain recombines TRBV18 with TRBJ1-1, with 12 bases aligning to TRBD1. V lost 0 bases, J lost 4 bases, and 12 bases stayed unmatched. The CDR3 covers 19 residues. Germline CDR1 reads KGHSH; CDR2 reads LQKENI. The chain's CDR3 is CASSPPIGTGGAQGTEAFF. CDR3 in DNA: TGTGCCAGCTCACCACCGATCGGGACAGGGGGCGCCCAGGGCACTGAAGCTTTCTTT.

The chain couples TRBV7-2 to TRBJ1-2; D remains ambiguous. Germline values: CDR1 SGHTA, CDR2 FQGNSA. The CDR3 is made up of 13 amino acids. V was shortened by 3 bases and J by 4 bases, with 9 bases between the two germline ends. CDR3 sequence reads: CASSLTKGYGYTF. The DNA for the CDR3 is TGTGCCAGCAGCTTGACGAAGGGCTATGGCTACACCTTC.